This T cell receptor (beta chain) was recovered during a study of a mutant IDH1 vaccine in newly diagnosed glioma. Study summary: Vaccination of patients was performed eight times, in weeks 1, 3, 5, 7, 11, 15, 19 and 23. Of treated patients, around 62% were men and about 38% women, averaging 40.4 years. Most patients had received both radiotherapy and temozolomide, the prior options being radiotherapy, temozolomide, or both.

A note on this clone: Its antigen is undetermined.

V was shortened by 2 bases and J by 4 bases, with 8 bases between the two germline ends. Germline CDR1 is MNHEY and CDR2 is SVGAGI. This CDR3 has 13 amino acids. The repertoire was sequenced with immunoSEQ multiplex PCR; TCRdb's copy has only in-frame clones and lacks some. The data hold roughly 60,000 clones, with roughly four fifths observed a single time. Described time point: week 5, during vaccination. Vaccine doses each comprised 300 ug of mutant IDH1 20-mer peptide, with topical imiquimod. The receptor's source is a woman aged 45-60 years with glioma. The specimen comprised PBMCs, sampled from a glioma patient whose treatment included an IDH1 peptide vaccine. This chain uses TRBV6-5 with TRBJ1-2, with D maybe TRBD1 (6 bases). CDR3 coding DNA: TGTGCCAGCAGTTACGGACAGTTCTATGGCTACACCTTC. Translated: CASSYGQFYGYTF.